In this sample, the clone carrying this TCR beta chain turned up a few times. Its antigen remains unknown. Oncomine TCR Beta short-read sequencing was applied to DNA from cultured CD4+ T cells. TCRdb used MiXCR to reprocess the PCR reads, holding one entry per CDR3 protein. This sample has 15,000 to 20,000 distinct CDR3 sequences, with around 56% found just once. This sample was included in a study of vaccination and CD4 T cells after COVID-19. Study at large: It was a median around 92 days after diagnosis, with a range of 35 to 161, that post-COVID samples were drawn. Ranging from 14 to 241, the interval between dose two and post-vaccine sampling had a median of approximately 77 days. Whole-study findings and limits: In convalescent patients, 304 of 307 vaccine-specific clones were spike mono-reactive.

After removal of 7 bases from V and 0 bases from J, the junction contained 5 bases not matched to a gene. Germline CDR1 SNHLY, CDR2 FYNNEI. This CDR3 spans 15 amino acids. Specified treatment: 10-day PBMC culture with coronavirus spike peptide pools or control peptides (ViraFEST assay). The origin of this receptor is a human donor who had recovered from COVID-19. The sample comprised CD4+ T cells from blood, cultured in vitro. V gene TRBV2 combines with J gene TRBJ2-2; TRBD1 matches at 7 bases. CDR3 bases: TGTGCCAGCATCTGGGACAGTACGAACACCGGGGAGCTGTTTTTT. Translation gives CASIWDSTNTGELFF.